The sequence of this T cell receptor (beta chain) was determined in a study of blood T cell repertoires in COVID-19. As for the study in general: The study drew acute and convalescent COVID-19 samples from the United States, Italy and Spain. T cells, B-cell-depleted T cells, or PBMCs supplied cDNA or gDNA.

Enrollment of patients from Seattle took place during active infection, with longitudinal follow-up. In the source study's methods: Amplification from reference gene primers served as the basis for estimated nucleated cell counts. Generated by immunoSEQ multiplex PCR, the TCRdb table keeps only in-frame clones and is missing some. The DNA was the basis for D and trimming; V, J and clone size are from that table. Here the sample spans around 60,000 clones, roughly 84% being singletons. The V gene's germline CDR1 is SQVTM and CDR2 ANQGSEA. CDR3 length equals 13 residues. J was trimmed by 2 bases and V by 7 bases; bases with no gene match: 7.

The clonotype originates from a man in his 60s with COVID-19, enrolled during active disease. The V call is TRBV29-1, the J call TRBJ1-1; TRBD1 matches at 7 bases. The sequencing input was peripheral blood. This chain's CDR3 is CSAGGQINTEAFF. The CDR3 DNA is TGCAGCGCTGGGGGACAGATCAACACTGAAGCTTTCTTT.